Sequencing of this T cell receptor beta chain was carried out in a study of technical replicates of blood from several donors. The CDR3 contains 15 residues. Germline CDR1 reads SEHNR; CDR2 reads FQNEAQ (reference sequence). Trimming stripped 1 base from V and 4 bases from J, with 14 bases between. The assay was immunoSEQ multiplex PCR, and TCRdb's table has in-frame clones only and misses some. The sample consists of roughly 66,000 clones, around 86% of them appearing once. The receptor was isolated from a human donor in good health. Some clones in this sample may be carry-over from other donors' samples. The rearrangement uses TRBV7-9 and TRBJ2-7, with a tentative D call TRBD2 (6 bases). Sample: PBMCs. As DNA, the CDR3 is TGTGCCAGCAGCTTAGGCCAGCCCGGGAGATACGAGCAGTACTTC. Its translation: CASSLGQPGRYEQYF.